What follows are 10 T cell receptor beta chains derived from one specimen sequenced in a study of tumor-infiltrating lymphocytes in primary liver carcinoma. The authors made TCR beta cDNA from 500 to 600 ng total RNA with a constant-region primer. Slightly modified ARM-PCR served as the procedure for the TCR beta libraries. These libraries came from three rounds of nested multiplex PCR. Two initial PCR rounds of around 9 cycles each paired TRBV1-TRBV30 forward primers with a C-beta reverse primer. TCRdb re-called the multiplex PCR reads through MiXCR, storing one row per CDR3 protein. This sample yields under 200,000 distinct CDR3 sequences, of which 65% are seen a single time; roughly 6.8% belongs to the top ten. Germline DNA was also extracted, with blood RNA taken from unsorted whole blood. The sample was peripheral blood. The source of these receptors is a woman aged 55-70 years with primary liver carcinoma and hepatitis B virus infection.

As concerns this clonotype: It may be a read error: a sequence one base away is much more abundant. This chain joins TRBV10-1 and TRBJ2-4; possibly TRBD1 for D (5 bases). V lost 2 bases and J 6 bases, leaving 11 bases between the germline ends. Germline V gene data show CDR1 as WNHNN and CDR2 as SYGVQD (reference sequence). The CDR3 extends over 14 amino acids. The CDR3 nucleotides are TGCGCCAGCAGTGAGGACAGCATGGTAAACATTCAGTACTTC. It specifies CASSEDSMVNIQYF.

As for this clonotype: A single base separates this from a much larger clone, so it may be a read error. J is TRBJ2-3 and V is TRBV6-5; tentative D call: TRBD1 (6 bases). Germline assignment: CDR1 MNHEY and CDR2 SVGAGI. Trimming stripped 2 bases from V and 2 bases from J, with 14 bases between. This CDR3 is 16 amino acids long. CDR3 sequence (DNA): TGTGCCAGCAGTTACGGCTCCGGACAGATCACAGATACGCAGTATTTT. Translation gives CASSYGSGQITDTQYF.

With regard to this clonotype: Since a much larger clone is just one base distant, this may be a read error. The J gene is TRBJ1-1, the V gene TRBV12-3 or TRBV12-4, with D tentatively TRBD1 (6 bases). V lost 10 bases and J 5 bases, leaving 17 bases between the germline ends. The CDR3 covers 13 residues. The CDR3 spells CANSGGRRTEAFF. CDR3 bases: TGTGCCAACAGCGGGGGGCGCAGGACTGAAGCTTTCTTT.

This clonotype was recorded at least ten times. The rearrangement joins TRBV6-8 to TRBJ2-4; D possibly corresponds to TRBD2 (5 bases). Germline-derived CDR1 and CDR2 are MNHGY and SAAAGT. Deletions cut 3 bases from V and 0 bases from J, with 12 bases between. The CDR3 runs 16 residues. The CDR3 loop is CASSYEEAVAKNIQYF. The CDR3 DNA follows: TGTGCCAGCAGTTATGAGGAGGCAGTAGCCAAAAACATTCAGTACTTC.

For this clonotype: A much larger clone differs from this one at a single base, so this may be a read error. This sequence joins TRBV5-1 and TRBJ2-5, with D perhaps matching TRBD1 or TRBD2 (5 bases each). Germline CDR1 is SGHRS and CDR2 is YFSETQ. The CDR3 has 14 amino acids. CDR3 nucleotide sequence: TGCGCCAGCAGCTTGGCCCGGGGCGAAGAGACCCAGAACTTC. It specifies CASSLARGEETQNF. Full variable domain (outside the CDR3, taken from reference TRBV5-1 and TRBJ2-5): KAGVTQTPRYLIKTRGQQVTLSCSPISGHRSVSWYQQTPGQGLQFLFEYFSETQRNKGNFPGRFSGRQFSNSRSEMNVSTLELGDSALYLCASSLARGEETQNFGPGTRLLVL.

A note on this clonotype: This may be a read error: a much more frequent sequence differs by one nucleotide. The V call is TRBV4-2, the J call TRBJ2-2; TRBD2 might be the D (7 bases). The germline CDR1 and CDR2 sequences are LGHNA and YNFKEQ. Trimming stripped 1 base from V and 4 bases from J, with 13 bases between. The CDR3 spans 16 residues. The CDR3 bases are TGTGCCAGCAGCCAAGGTTGGGGGGGCTCCACCGGGGAGCTGTTTTTT. It encodes CASSQGWGGSTGELFF.

The count of this clonotype is one. The V and J genes are TRBV7-9 and TRBJ2-5, with TRBD1 matching 11 bases. CDR3 size: 13 residues. Germline V gene data show CDR1 as SEHNR and CDR2 as FQNEAQ (reference sequence). The J segment lost 7 bases and the V segment lost 5 bases, leaving 3 bases of the junction unmatched. CDR3: CASSRGQGGTQYF. The CDR3 nucleotides are TGTGCCAGCAGCCGGGGACAGGGGGGGACCCAGTACTTC.

This clonotype was detected only a few times. This chain joins TRBV28 and TRBJ2-3; maybe TRBD2 (5 bases). This CDR3 has 16 amino acids. Germline V gene sequence: CDR1 MDHEN, CDR2 SYDVKM. V dropped 4 bases and J dropped 2 bases, with 16 bases sitting between them. CDR3 residues: CASSSPPAGITDTQYF. In nucleotides, the CDR3 is TGTGCCAGCAGTTCCCCCCCGGCCGGGATCACAGATACGCAGTATTTT.

This clonotype was seen a handful of times. The chain uses TRBV30 and TRBJ2-5, with D possibly being TRBD1 (6 bases). The length of the CDR3 is 12 residues. Germline CDR1 and CDR2: GTSNPN and SVGIG (reference sequence). Trimming left V 5 bases short and J 0 bases short, with 7 bases between. CDR3 nucleotide sequence: TGTGCCTGGGACAGGTACCAAGAGACCCAGTACTTC. Translated: CAWDRYQETQYF.

In its sample, this clonotype ranks as medium-sized. The chain is built from TRBV11-2 and TRBJ2-7, with a possible D match to TRBD1 (7 bases). V shed 6 bases and J shed 1 base, with 19 bases lying between them. The V gene's germline CDR1 is SGHAT and CDR2 FQNNGV. CDR3 length: 16 residues. Here the CDR3 DNA reads TGTGCCAGCAGGACTCTGACAGGGAGGACGTCCTACGAGCAGTACTTC. This encodes CASRTLTGRTSYEQYF.